Each of the 12 T cell receptor beta chains below was sequenced from the same sample in a study of OX40 agonist ivuxolimab in advanced cancers. TCRdb's copy holds only in-frame clones and misses some; the assay was immunoSEQ multiplex PCR. The sample contains some 51,000 clones, around 85% of which appear only once. The sequencing here drew on CD4+ or CD8+ T cells sorted from blood, taken in a trial of the OX40 agonist ivuxolimab. These receptors were collected from an adult with an advanced solid tumor such as melanoma, head and neck, liver or kidney cancer.

The chain carries TRBV11-1 and TRBJ1-1; a possible D gene is TRBD1 (5 bases). The V gene lost 5 bases and the J gene lost 3 bases, with 10 bases spanning the gap. Per the germline V gene, CDR1 is SGHAT and CDR2 is FQDESV (reference sequence). CDR3 size: 13 residues. CDR3: CASSPREDTEAFF. The CDR3 DNA reads TGTGCCAGCAGCCCCAGGGAAGACACTGAAGCTTTCTTT. Looking up the rest from reference TRBV11-1 and TRBJ1-1 gives the full variable domain: EAEVAQSPRYKITEKSQAVAFWCDPISGHATLYWYRQILGQGPELLVQFQDESVVDDSQLPKDRFSAERLKGVDSTLKIQPAELGDSAMYLCASSPREDTEAFFGQGTRLTVV.

The chain joins TRBV7-8 to TRBJ1-5; D is possibly TRBD1 (5 bases). The V end was cut by 2 bases, the J end by 2 bases, with 13 bases between. The CDR3 consists of 16 residues. CDR1 is SGHVS, CDR2 FQNEAQ, per germline. DNA for the CDR3: TGTGCCAGCAGCTTATGGGCGGGGGGTGGCAATCAGCCCCAGCATTTT. This encodes CASSLWAGGGNQPQHF.

The chain combines TRBV2 with TRBJ2-7; 8 bases match TRBD1. The CDR3 runs to 15 residues. The V gene's germline CDR1 is SNHLY and CDR2 FYNNEI. The ends lost 6 bases at V and 0 bases at J; junction bases unmatched: 7. The CDR3 loop is CASRGTGRSSYEQYF. CDR3 nucleotides: TGTGCCAGCAGGGGGACAGGTCGAAGCTCCTACGAGCAGTACTTC.

The chain recombines TRBV10-3 with TRBJ1-4; 10 bases fit TRBD1. The CDR3 loop spans 15 amino acids. Trimming at V came to 7 bases and at J to 5 bases, leaving 7 bases not matched to a gene. Germline CDR1 is ENHRY and CDR2 is SYGVKD. CDR3 DNA: TGTGCCATCACCGGGACAGGGGACGGGAATGAAAAACTGTTTTTT. Amino acid sequence: CAITGTGDGNEKLFF.

This sequence joins TRBV6-1 and TRBJ1-1, with a tentative D call TRBD1 (5 bases). Trimming took 6 bases from V and 1 from J, leaving 15 bases between them. The germline gives CDR1 MNHNS, CDR2 SASEGT. This CDR3 spans 15 amino acids. The CDR3 nucleotides read TGTGCCAGCAGACCTGACGGGACCTGGAACACTGAAGCTTTCTTT. Translating gives CASRPDGTWNTEAFF.

The chain employs TRBV15 and TRBJ1-1, with a tentative D call TRBD1 (6 bases). CDR3 size: 13 residues. Germline values: CDR1 LNHNV, CDR2 YYDKDF (reference sequence). Deletions cut 2 bases from V and 5 bases from J, with 9 bases between. As DNA, the CDR3 is TGTGCCACCAGCAGAACACAGGGTACTGAAGCTTTCTTT. This translates into CATSRTQGTEAFF.

This chain links TRBV19 with TRBJ2-7; TRBD2 might be the D (7 bases). CDR3 length equals 15 residues. Per the germline V gene, CDR1 is LNHDA and CDR2 is SQIVND (reference sequence). V lost 5 bases, J lost 7 bases, and 21 bases lay in between. CDR3 sequence reads: CASSPDGGAAFEQYF. The CDR3 region has the DNA TGTGCCAGTAGTCCAGATGGGGGGGCCGCTTTTGAGCAGTACTTC.

The chain is built from TRBV19 and TRBJ2-1; D tentatively reads TRBD1 or TRBD2 (7 bases each). V shed 3 bases and J shed 8 bases, with 17 bases lying between them. The CDR3 totals 15 residues. CDR1 is LNHDA and CDR2 is SQIVND in the germline V gene (reference sequence). The CDR3: CASSMGAGGADEQFF. The CDR3 DNA is TGTGCCAGTAGTATGGGGGCAGGGGGGGCCGATGAGCAGTTCTTC.

This clone was counted a single time. The chain joins TRBV4-1 to TRBJ1-2, with D unresolved. The V end was cut by 0 bases, the J end by 6 bases, with 5 bases between. Germline V CDR1 and CDR2: MGHRA, YSYEKL. The CDR3 is 12 amino acids. CDR3 sequence (DNA): TGCGCCAGCAGCCAAGATCTAGATGGCTACACCTTC. This sequence encodes CASSQDLDGYTF.

The chain joins TRBV9 to TRBJ2-1, with D perhaps assigned TRBD1 or TRBD2 (6 bases each). CDR3 length: 15 amino acids. Looked up from germline, CDR1 is SGDLS and CDR2 is YYNGEE. V was clipped by 4 bases and J by 7 bases, with 18 bases between them. The CDR3 loop reads CASSRVGGFVNEQFF. The CDR3, as DNA: TGTGCCAGCAGCCGAGTGGGGGGCTTCGTAAATGAGCAGTTCTTC.

The chain joins TRBV5-4 to TRBJ1-2; 10 nucleotides line up with TRBD1. Per germline, CDR1 SGHNT and CDR2 YYREEE (reference sequence). The CDR3 length is 14 residues. V gave up 2 bases and J gave up 3 bases; unmatched junction bases: 1. Written as DNA, the CDR3 is TGTGCCAGCAGCTTCGGGACAGGGGACTATGGCTACACCTTC. It codes for CASSFGTGDYGYTF.

The chain combines TRBV6-5 with TRBJ1-1; possible D gene TRBD1, 5 bases. The CDR3 covers 14 residues. Per the germline V gene, CDR1 is MNHEY and CDR2 is SVGAGI. The V end was cut by 7 bases, the J end by 0 bases, with 12 bases between. Here the CDR3 DNA reads TGTGCCAGCACCGAGGGGCATATGAACACTGAAGCTTTCTTT. Translating it yields CASTEGHMNTEAFF.